The clone carrying this TCR beta chain was seen many times. Its antigen is undetermined. CDR1 and CDR2 from the germline V gene are SGHTA and FQGNSA. The CDR3 extends over 14 amino acids. The ends lost 8 bases at V and 6 bases at J; junction bases unmatched: 7. What was sequenced were expressed TCRB transcripts, since all of the isolated RNA had been reverse transcribed. Data came from immunoSEQ multiplex PCR; TCRdb stores just in-frame clones and leaves some out. The table shows almost 350,000 clones, with over 7% occurring only once. The data were taken from a study of beta chain features in type 1 diabetes. Study at large: Similarity in age, gender and cell yields was seen between patients and healthy donors. Whole-study results and caveats: Type 1 diabetes patients showed a moderate but significant shortening of TCRB CDR3s in all four CD4+ subsets.

Donors contributed one heparinised blood draw apiece, averaging about 120 mL. Sequenced sample: central memory CD4+ T cells from blood. The receptor's source is a man aged 30 to 45 with type 1 diabetes. This rearrangement joins TRBV7-2 to TRBJ1-6; 7 bases agree with TRBD1. The CDR3 loop is CASHYRGGNSPLHF. The CDR3 DNA is TGTGCCAGCCATTACAGGGGAGGTAATTCACCCCTCCACTTT.